This T cell receptor beta chain was recorded in a study of T cells after yellow fever vaccination. About the study: Fractions of low cell number were prepared using SMART-Seq v4 Ultra Low Input.

In TCRdb, the 5' RACE reads were re-called with MiXCR into one record per CDR3 protein. The profile shows around 550,000 distinct CDR3 sequences, roughly 21% of them singletons. On this clonotype itself: What it binds is not known.

Study-wide findings and caveats: The study re-detected most primary-vaccination clones after the booster (96% CD4, roughly 85% CD8).

The V gene end was trimmed by 6 bases and the J gene end by 7 bases; junction bases not matched to a gene: 6. The V gene's germline CDR1 is SQVTM and CDR2 ANQGSEA. The CDR3 is 12 amino acids. The TCR originated in a man aged 30 to 39 who received the YFV17D yellow fever vaccine. Sequences were derived from PBMCs, sampled 15 days after the yellow fever booster vaccination. The chain couples TRBV29-1 to TRBJ1-2; 9 bases are shared with TRBD1. DNA of the CDR3: TGCAGCGTGGAACAGGGGGCCTTTGGCTACACCTTC. Protein: CSVEQGAFGYTF.